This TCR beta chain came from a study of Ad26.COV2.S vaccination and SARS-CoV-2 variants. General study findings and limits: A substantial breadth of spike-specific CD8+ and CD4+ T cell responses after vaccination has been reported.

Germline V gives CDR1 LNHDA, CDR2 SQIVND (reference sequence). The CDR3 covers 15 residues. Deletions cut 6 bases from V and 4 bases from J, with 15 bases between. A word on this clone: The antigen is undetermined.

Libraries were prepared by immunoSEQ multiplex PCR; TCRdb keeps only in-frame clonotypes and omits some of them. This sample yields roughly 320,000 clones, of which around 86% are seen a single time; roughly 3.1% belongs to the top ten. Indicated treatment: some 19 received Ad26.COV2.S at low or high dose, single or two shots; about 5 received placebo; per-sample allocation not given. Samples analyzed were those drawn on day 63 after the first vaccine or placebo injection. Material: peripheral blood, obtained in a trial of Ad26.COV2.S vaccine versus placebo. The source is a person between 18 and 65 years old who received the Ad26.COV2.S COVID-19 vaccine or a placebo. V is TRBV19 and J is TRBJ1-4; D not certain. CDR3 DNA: TGTGCCAGTAGCAGTTACACTCCATTTAATGAAAAACTGTTTTTT. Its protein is CASSSYTPFNEKLFF.